The 18 T cell receptor beta chains reported below all come from one sample, sequenced in a study of cytomegalovirus exposure and HLA in healthy donors. A multiplex PCR was run with 60 Vbeta primers and 13 Jbeta primers. The method was immunoSEQ multiplex PCR; TCRdb's version includes in-frame clones alone and lacks a portion of them. The sample includes roughly 200,000 clones, around 70% seen only once; the top ten take just under 3%. Sequenced material: PBMCs. These receptor sequences come from a male donor in good health and CMV-seronegative.

The chain recombines TRBV6-5 with TRBJ2-1; TRBD2 agrees at 7 bases. Trimming cost V 3 bases and J 6 bases; bases outside gene matches: 8. This CDR3 has 15 amino acids. CDR1 is MNHEY and CDR2 is SVGAGI in the germline V gene. CDR3: CASSYGGGTVNEQFF. The CDR3 nucleotides are TGTGCCAGCAGTTATGGGGGGGGGACGGTCAATGAGCAGTTCTTC.

V usage is TRBV9 and J usage is TRBJ2-6; D ambiguous. The CDR3 extends over 13 amino acids. Germline CDR1 SGDLS, CDR2 YYNGEE. Trimming shortened V by 7 bases and J by 1 base, and 6 bases separated the two germline ends. This CDR3 reads CASGTSGANVLTF. CDR3 nucleotide sequence: TGTGCCAGCGGTACATCTGGGGCCAACGTCCTGACTTTC.

In its sample, this clone was seen a few times. The chain couples TRBV7-3 to TRBJ2-1, with 11 bases identical to TRBD2. The CDR3 sequence is 14 residues long. V was pared by 1 base and J by 7 bases, with 0 bases of the junction left unmatched. Germline V lookup: CDR1 SGHTA, CDR2 FQGTGA. The CDR3 protein is CASSLRLAGNEQFF. The CDR3, as DNA: TGTGCCAGCAGCTTAAGACTAGCGGGAAATGAGCAGTTCTTC.

In DNA form, the CDR3 reads TGTGCCAGCAGTTCCGGGTCAAACACAGATACGCAGTATTTT. Amino acid sequence: CASSSGSNTDTQYF. The chain is built from TRBV28 and TRBJ2-3; D remains ambiguous. The CDR3 extends over 14 amino acids. Germline-derived CDR1 and CDR2 are MDHEN and SYDVKM. The V end lost 4 bases, the J end lost 2 bases, and 10 bases lay between the germline ends.

The chain couples TRBV18 to TRBJ2-7; 16 bases are a match to TRBD2. The germline CDR1 and CDR2 sequences are KGHSH and LQKENI. V lost 3 bases and J lost 12; bases outside the gene matches: 5. The CDR3 is made up of 14 amino acids. In DNA form, the CDR3 reads TGTGCCAGCTCACCGGGACTAGCGGGAGGGCTTACGTACTTC. Its protein product is CASSPGLAGGLTYF.

This sequence joins TRBV19 and TRBJ1-2; D is ambiguous. V was shortened by 5 bases and J by 7 bases, with 11 bases between the two germline ends. Germline V gene sequence: CDR1 LNHDA, CDR2 SQIVND (reference sequence). The CDR3 sequence is 12 residues long. CDR3 region: CASSYGVAGYTF. In DNA, the CDR3 is TGTGCCAGTAGTTACGGGGTAGCTGGCTACACCTTC.

This chain connects TRBV6-5 to TRBJ2-3; D uncertain. Trimming stripped 6 bases from V and 4 bases from J, with 5 bases between. The germline gives CDR1 MNHEY, CDR2 SVGAGI. This CDR3 is 11 amino acids long. In DNA, the CDR3 is TGTGCCAGCAGCACACCAGATACGCAGTATTTT. Amino acid sequence: CASSTPDTQYF.

V is TRBV12-5 and J is TRBJ2-5, with 8 bases that match TRBD2. V lost 3 bases to trimming and J lost 4 bases; unmatched junction nucleotides: 1. Germline assignment: CDR1 LGHNT and CDR2 FRNRAP. There are 13 residues in the CDR3. The CDR3 region has the DNA TGTGCTAGTGGTTTTAGCGGGGCAGAGACCCAGTACTTC. Translated, it gives CASGFSGAETQYF.

The table lists this clone with a few counts. V gene TRBV28 combines with J gene TRBJ1-3, with TRBD1 identical over 9 bases. Trimming cost V 4 bases and J 4 bases; bases outside gene matches: 8. Germline V lookup: CDR1 MDHEN, CDR2 SYDVKM. CDR3 length: 16 residues. The CDR3 DNA is TGTGCCAGCAGTTCGCGGACAGGGGTGGTCGGAAACACCATATATTTT. Protein: CASSSRTGVVGNTIYF.

V usage is TRBV9 and J usage is TRBJ2-1, with D maybe TRBD1 (5 bases). Germline V gene sequence: CDR1 SGDLS, CDR2 YYNGEE. Trimming took off 4 bases at V and 7 bases at J, with 12 bases between the two ends. The CDR3 is 13 residues long. Here the CDR3 reads CASSPQVQNEQFF. CDR3 coding DNA: TGTGCCAGCAGCCCACAGGTGCAAAATGAGCAGTTCTTC.

The CDR3 loop is CASRQQGSNQPQHF. DNA for the CDR3: TGTGCCAGCAGGCAACAGGGGAGCAATCAGCCCCAGCATTTT. The rearrangement links TRBV28 to TRBJ1-5, with 7 bases lining up with TRBD1. The CDR3 is 14 amino acids. Germline-derived CDR1 and CDR2 are MDHEN and SYDVKM. After removal of 6 bases from V and 1 base from J, the junction contained 3 bases not matched to a gene.

The chain has TRBV15 and TRBJ1-5; perhaps TRBD1 as D (6 bases). CDR1 LNHNV and CDR2 YYDKDF come from the germline V gene (reference sequence). V gave up 5 bases and J gave up 1 base, with 12 bases separating them. This CDR3 comprises 15 residues. CDR3 protein: CATSSLRGSNQPQHF. CDR3 nucleotide sequence: TGTGCCACCAGCTCCCTCAGGGGAAGCAATCAGCCCCAGCATTTT.

The V call is TRBV6-1, the J call TRBJ2-7; TRBD1 agrees at 7 bases. Germline values: CDR1 MNHNS, CDR2 SASEGT. The length of the CDR3 is 16 residues. Trimming removed 3 bases from V and 9 bases from J; junction bases left unmatched: 17. In DNA form, the CDR3 reads TGTGCCAGCAGTGATACAGGGGCCAGCCCCCTGAGAGCGCAGTACTTC. The encoded protein is CASSDTGASPLRAQYF.

V usage is TRBV7-6 and J usage is TRBJ2-5; no clear D. CDR3 size: 12 residues. Germline CDR1 is SGHVS and CDR2 is FNYEAQ. Trimming removed 3 bases at V and 5 bases at J, with 7 bases between. The CDR3 is CASSFDWETQYF. As DNA, the CDR3 is TGTGCCAGCAGCTTCGACTGGGAGACCCAGTACTTC.

This clone occurred a few times. This chain joins TRBV7-9 and TRBJ1-2; weak D call: TRBD1 (5 bases). Per the germline V gene, CDR1 is SEHNR and CDR2 is FQNEAQ (reference sequence). The CDR3 sequence is 13 residues long. The V end was cut by 3 bases, the J end by 7 bases, with 12 bases between. The DNA of the CDR3 is TGTGCCAGCAGCTTGGGGGGGTTGACTGGCTACACCTTC. Translation: CASSLGGLTGYTF.

The chain is built from TRBV7-9 and TRBJ1-1, with no clear D. The CDR3 spans 14 residues. The V end lost 5 bases, the J end lost 4 bases, and 14 bases lay between the germline ends. Germline V gives CDR1 SEHNR, CDR2 FQNEAQ (reference sequence). The CDR3 coding sequence is TGTGCCAGCAGCCGCTCGGGGTTGAGCACTGAAGCTTTCTTT. Its translation is CASSRSGLSTEAFF.

J is TRBJ2-2 and V is TRBV5-1; D gene uncertain. Trimming cost V 1 base and J 0 bases, with 10 bases left between them. This CDR3 has 16 residues. Germline V lookup: CDR1 SGHRS, CDR2 YFSETQ. This CDR3 is CASSLHPITNTGELFF. CDR3 sequence (DNA): TGCGCCAGCAGCTTGCACCCTATTACGAACACCGGGGAGCTGTTTTTT.

Here the CDR3 DNA reads TGTGCCAGCAGTTCCTTTTCCCGAGCCCAGCATTTT. It encodes CASSSFSRAQHF. The chain links TRBV6-6 to TRBJ1-5; D is undetermined. The CDR3 consists of 12 residues. Germline assignment: CDR1 MNHNY and CDR2 SVGAGI (reference sequence). Deletions cut 4 bases from V and 11 bases from J, with 12 bases between.